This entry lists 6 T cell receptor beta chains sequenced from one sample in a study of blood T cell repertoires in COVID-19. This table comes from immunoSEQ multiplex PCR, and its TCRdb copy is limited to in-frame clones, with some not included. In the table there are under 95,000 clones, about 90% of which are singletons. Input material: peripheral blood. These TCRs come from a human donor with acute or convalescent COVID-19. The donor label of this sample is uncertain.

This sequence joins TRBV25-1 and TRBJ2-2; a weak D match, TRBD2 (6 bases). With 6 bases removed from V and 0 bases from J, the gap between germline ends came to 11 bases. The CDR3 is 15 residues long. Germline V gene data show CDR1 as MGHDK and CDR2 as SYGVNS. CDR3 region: CASSPGTANTGELFF. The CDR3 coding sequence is TGTGCCAGCAGCCCGGGGACTGCGAACACCGGGGAGCTGTTTTTT.

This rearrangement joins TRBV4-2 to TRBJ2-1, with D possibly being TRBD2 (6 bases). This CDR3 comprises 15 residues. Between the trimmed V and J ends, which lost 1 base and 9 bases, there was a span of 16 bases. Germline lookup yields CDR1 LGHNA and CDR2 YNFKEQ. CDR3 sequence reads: CASSQVPVTAGEQFF. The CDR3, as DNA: TGTGCCAGCAGCCAAGTTCCGGTGACAGCGGGTGAGCAGTTCTTC.

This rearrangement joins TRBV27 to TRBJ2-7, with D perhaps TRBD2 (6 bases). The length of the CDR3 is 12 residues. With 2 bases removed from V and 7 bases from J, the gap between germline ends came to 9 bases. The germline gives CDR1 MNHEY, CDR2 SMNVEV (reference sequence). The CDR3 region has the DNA TGTGCCAGCAGTTTAAACCGGGGGGAGCAGTACTTC. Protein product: CASSLNRGEQYF.

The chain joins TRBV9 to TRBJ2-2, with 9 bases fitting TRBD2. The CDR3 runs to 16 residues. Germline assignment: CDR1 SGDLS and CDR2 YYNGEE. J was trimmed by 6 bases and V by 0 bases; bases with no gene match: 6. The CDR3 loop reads CASSVGAGGAAGELFF. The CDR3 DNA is TGTGCCAGCAGCGTAGGTGCGGGGGGGGCCGCCGGGGAGCTGTTTTTT.

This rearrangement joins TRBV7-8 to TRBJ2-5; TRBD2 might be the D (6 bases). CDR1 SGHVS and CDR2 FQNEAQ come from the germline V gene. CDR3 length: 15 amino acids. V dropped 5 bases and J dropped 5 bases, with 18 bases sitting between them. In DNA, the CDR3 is TGTGCCAGCAGCCCGCGGGGTGTAATTCGGGAGACCCAGTACTTC. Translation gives CASSPRGVIRETQYF.

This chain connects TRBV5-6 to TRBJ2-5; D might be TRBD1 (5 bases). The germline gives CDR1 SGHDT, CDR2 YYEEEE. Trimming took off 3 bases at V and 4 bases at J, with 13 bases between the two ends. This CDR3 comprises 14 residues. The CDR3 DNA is TGTGCCAGCAGCTCCGACAGTCGTCGAGAGACCCAGTACTTC. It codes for CASSSDSRRETQYF.